These T cell receptor beta chains were read from a single sample in a study of Ad26.COV2.S vaccination and SARS-CoV-2 variants. The method was immunoSEQ multiplex PCR; TCRdb's version includes in-frame clones alone and lacks a portion of them. The sample consists of hundreds of thousands of clones, 80% to 90% of them appearing once. This specimen was peripheral blood, taken in a trial of Ad26.COV2.S vaccine versus placebo. These receptors all stem from a person between 18 and 60 years old who received the Ad26.COV2.S COVID-19 vaccine or a placebo. The CDR3 runs from the conserved cysteine through the conserved F or W. The D gene is left open where the match is weak. Clone size appears in some rows only: once, few, many, or a class for an expanded clone.

V gene	J gene	clone size	D gene	CDR3 protein	CDR3 DNA
TRBV7-8	TRBJ1-5	NA	NA	CASSLVGGVTNQPQHF	TGTGCCAGCAGCTTAGTTGGGGGGGTGACCAATCAGCCCCAGCATTTT
TRBV7-3	TRBJ2-2	NA	NA	CASSLSVDGELFF	TGTGCCAGCAGCTTAAGTGTGGACGGGGAGCTGTTTTTT
TRBV15	TRBJ1-2	NA	NA	CATSRDLTIGGYTF	TGTGCCACCAGCAGAGATCTAACAATCGGTGGCTACACCTTC
TRBV30	TRBJ1-2	NA	TRBD1	CACIRTGYGYTF	TGTGCCTGCATACGGACAGGCTATGGCTACACCTTC
TRBV5-5	TRBJ1-5	NA	NA	CASSFGSGNQPQHF	TGTGCCAGCAGCTTCGGGTCAGGGAATCAGCCCCAGCATTTT
TRBV5-1	TRBJ2-1	NA	NA	CASSLPGTSPNEQFF	TGCGCCAGCAGCTTGCCTGGGACTTCCCCGAATGAGCAGTTCTTC
TRBV3-1/TRBV3-2	TRBJ2-1	NA	NA	CASSLGGTYNEQFF	TGTGCCAGCAGCCTTGGGGGGACCTACAATGAGCAGTTCTTC
TRBV7-9	TRBJ2-4	NA	NA	CASSLAWAGSAKNIQYF	TGTGCCAGCAGCTTAGCTTGGGCAGGGTCCGCCAAAAACATTCAGTACTTC
TRBV29-1	TRBJ2-2	NA	NA	CSVVGRNTGELFF	TGCAGCGTTGTTGGCAGGAACACCGGGGAGCTGTTTTTT
TRBV5-5	TRBJ2-4	once	NA	CASSSLRGIAKNIQYF	TGTGCCAGCAGCTCTCTAAGGGGGATAGCCAAAAACATTCAGTACTTC
TRBV2	TRBJ1-5	NA	NA	CASTPGGLPQHF	TGTGCCAGCACCCCGGGGGGGTTGCCCCAGCATTTT
TRBV2	TRBJ1-6	NA	NA	CASSEARWERRNSPLHF	TGTGCCAGCAGTGAAGCTCGATGGGAACGGCGCAATTCACCCCTCCACTTT
TRBV5-1	TRBJ1-6	NA	NA	CASSSGGSAHYNSPLHF	TGCGCCAGCAGCTCCGGGGGGTCAGCCCATTATAATTCACCCCTCCACTTT
TRBV20-1	TRBJ1-2	NA	NA	CSASTVSANYGYTF	TGCAGTGCTAGTACAGTATCCGCTAACTATGGCTACACCTTC
TRBV5-1	TRBJ2-1	NA	NA	CASSLDRPYNEQFF	TGCGCCAGCAGCCTAGATAGGCCCTACAATGAGCAGTTCTTC
TRBV7-9	TRBJ2-3	once	NA	CASSPGVFADTQYF	TGTGCCAGCAGCCCCGGAGTTTTCGCAGATACGCAGTATTTT
TRBV30	TRBJ2-7	NA	TRBD2	CAWSSGVDYEQYF	TGTGCCTGGTCTAGCGGGGTCGACTACGAGCAGTACTTC
TRBV5-5	TRBJ1-3	NA	NA	CASSLGSSGNTIYF	TGTGCCAGCAGCTTAGGGAGCTCTGGAAACACCATATATTTT
TRBV3-1/TRBV3-2	TRBJ2-1	NA	NA	CASSQYETGRNEQFF	TGTGCCAGCAGCCAATATGAGACAGGGAGGAACGAGCAGTTCTTC
TRBV13	TRBJ1-2	NA	NA	CASSPPPVAHYGYTF	TGTGCCAGCAGCCCACCCCCCGTGGCGCACTATGGCTACACCTTC